This T cell receptor (beta chain) is from a study of shared clonotypes between healthy human individuals. Overall study results and limits: In the sorted subsets, rarefaction showed sequencing was incomplete despite large depth.

All donors were Caucasian adults living in Nashville, Tennessee. TCRdb's table, derived via immunoSEQ multiplex PCR, lists solely in-frame clones and lacks some. The table records about 1.1 million clones, approximately 80% of them present only once. This clone was counted only a few times. Its antigen is as yet unknown. V was clipped by 0 bases and J by 2 bases, with 11 bases between them. The germline V gene encodes CDR1 SGHRS and CDR2 YFSETQ. The CDR3 has 15 residues. The sequencing sample was made of memory CD4+ T cells from PBMCs. The subset: CD45RA-negative fraction. The receptor was derived from a man between 18 and 29 years old in good health. Some clones in this sample may be carry-over from other donors' samples. The chain uses TRBV5-1 and TRBJ1-1; D might be TRBD1 (5 bases). CDR3 protein: CASSLAGTDNTEAFF. Here the CDR3 DNA reads TGCGCCAGCAGCTTGGCAGGGACGGACAACACTGAAGCTTTCTTT.